There are a few counts of the clone carrying this T cell receptor (beta chain). What it recognizes is unknown. The repertoire was sequenced with immunoSEQ multiplex PCR; TCRdb's copy has only in-frame clones and lacks some. Altogether around 19,000 clones are present, about 86% being singletons, with the ten largest covering 15% to 20%. The data stem from a study of somatic mutations in cytotoxic T cells in rheumatoid arthritis. The wider study: The researchers flow-sorted some T-cell populations stained with V beta antibodies and got nearly 100% purity, and these included V beta1+ cells sequenced for TCRB.

Germline values: CDR1 SGHDT, CDR2 YYEEEE. Between the trimmed V and J ends, which lost 10 bases and 6 bases, there was a span of 14 bases. The CDR3 loop spans 13 amino acids. The study's findings and limits: About an eighth of the roughly 60 patients had a largest CD8+ clone above 20% of CD8+ cells. Clonality measured in CD8+ T cells did not differ significantly between rheumatoid arthritis patients and age-matched healthy controls. The study found CD8+ clonality increased with age in rheumatoid arthritis patients, not healthy controls.

The chain carries TRBV5-6 and TRBJ1-6; D is possibly TRBD1 (5 bases). Specimen: CD8+ T cells sorted from blood. This clonotype originated in a woman between 45 and 65 years old in good health. In DNA, the CDR3 is TGTGCCTCAGGGCCAGGAGCTAATTCACCCCTCCACTTT. As protein: CASGPGANSPLHF.